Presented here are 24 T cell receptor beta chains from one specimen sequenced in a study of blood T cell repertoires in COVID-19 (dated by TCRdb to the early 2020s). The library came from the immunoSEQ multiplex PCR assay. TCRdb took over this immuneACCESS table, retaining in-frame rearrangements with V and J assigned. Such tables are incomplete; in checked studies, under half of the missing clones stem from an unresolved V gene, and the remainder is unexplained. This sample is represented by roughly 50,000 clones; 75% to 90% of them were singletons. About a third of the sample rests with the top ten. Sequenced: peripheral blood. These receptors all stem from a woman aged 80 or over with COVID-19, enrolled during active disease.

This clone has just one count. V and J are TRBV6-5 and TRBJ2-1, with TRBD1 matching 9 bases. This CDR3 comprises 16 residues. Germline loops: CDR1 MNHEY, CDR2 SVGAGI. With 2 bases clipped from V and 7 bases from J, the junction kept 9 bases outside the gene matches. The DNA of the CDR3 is TGTGCCAGCAGTTACCGCCGGGACAGGGCTGGGAATGAGCAGTTCTTC. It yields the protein CASSYRRDRAGNEQFF.

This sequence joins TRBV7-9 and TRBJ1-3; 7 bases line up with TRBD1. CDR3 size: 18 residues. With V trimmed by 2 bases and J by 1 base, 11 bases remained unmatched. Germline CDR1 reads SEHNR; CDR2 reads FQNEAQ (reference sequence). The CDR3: CASSLSPLGQRSGNTIYF. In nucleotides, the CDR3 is TGTGCCAGCAGCTTAAGTCCCCTGGGACAGAGATCTGGAAACACCATATATTTT.

The DNA for the CDR3 is TGCAGCGTGGGGGGTGGTGGAAATCAGCCCCAGCATTTT. Encoded protein: CSVGGGGNQPQHF. This chain uses TRBV29-1 with TRBJ1-5; tentative D call: TRBD1 (5 bases). Per the germline V gene, CDR1 is SQVTM and CDR2 is ANQGSEA. CDR3 size: 13 residues. Trimming stripped 6 bases from V and 4 bases from J, with 13 bases between.

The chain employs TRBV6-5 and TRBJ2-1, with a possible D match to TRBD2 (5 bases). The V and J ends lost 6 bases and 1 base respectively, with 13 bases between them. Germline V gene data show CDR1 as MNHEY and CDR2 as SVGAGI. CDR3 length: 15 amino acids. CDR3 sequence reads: CASSRWTDSYNEQFF. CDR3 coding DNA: TGTGCCAGCAGCCGGTGGACTGATTCCTACAATGAGCAGTTCTTC.

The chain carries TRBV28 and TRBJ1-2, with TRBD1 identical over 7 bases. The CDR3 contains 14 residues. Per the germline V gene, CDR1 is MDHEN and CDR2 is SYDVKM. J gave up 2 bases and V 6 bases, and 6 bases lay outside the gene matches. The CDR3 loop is CASRRDRLNYGYTF. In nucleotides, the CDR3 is TGTGCCAGCAGAAGGGACAGACTCAACTATGGCTACACCTTC.

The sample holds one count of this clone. For the CDR3, the DNA is TGTGCCAGCAGTTACAGGGCGAGAGGAGCTTTCTTT. The encoded protein is CASSYRARGAFF. The gene calls are TRBV12-3 or TRBV12-4 and TRBJ1-1; weak D call: TRBD1 (6 bases). This CDR3 spans 12 amino acids. The V end lost 4 bases, the J end lost 10 bases, and 13 bases lay between the germline ends.

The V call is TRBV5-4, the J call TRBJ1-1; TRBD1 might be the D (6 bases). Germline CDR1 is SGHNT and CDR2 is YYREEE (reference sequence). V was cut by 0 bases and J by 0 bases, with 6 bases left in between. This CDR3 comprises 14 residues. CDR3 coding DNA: TGTGCCAGCAGCTTGGACAGGGTGAACACTGAAGCTTTCTTT. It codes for CASSLDRVNTEAFF.

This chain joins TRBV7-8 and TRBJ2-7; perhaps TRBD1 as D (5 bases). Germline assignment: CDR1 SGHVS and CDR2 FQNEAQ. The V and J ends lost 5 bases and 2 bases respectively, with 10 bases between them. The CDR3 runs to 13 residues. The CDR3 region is CASSTQTAYEQYF. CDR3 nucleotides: TGTGCCAGCAGCACCCAGACAGCCTACGAGCAGTACTTC.

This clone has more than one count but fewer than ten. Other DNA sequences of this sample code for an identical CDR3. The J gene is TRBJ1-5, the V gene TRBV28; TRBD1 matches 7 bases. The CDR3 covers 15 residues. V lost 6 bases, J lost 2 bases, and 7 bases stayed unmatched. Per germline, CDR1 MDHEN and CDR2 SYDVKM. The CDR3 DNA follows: TGTGCCAGCAGGCCCCGGGACAGAGGCAATCAGCCCCAGCATTTT. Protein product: CASRPRDRGNQPQHF.

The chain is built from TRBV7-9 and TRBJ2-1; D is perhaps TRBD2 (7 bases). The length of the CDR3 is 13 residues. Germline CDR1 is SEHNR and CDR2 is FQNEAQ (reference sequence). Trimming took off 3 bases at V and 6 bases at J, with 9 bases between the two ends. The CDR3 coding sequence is TGTGCCAGCAGCTTGAGGGGGGGCAATGAGCAGTTCTTC. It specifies CASSLRGGNEQFF.

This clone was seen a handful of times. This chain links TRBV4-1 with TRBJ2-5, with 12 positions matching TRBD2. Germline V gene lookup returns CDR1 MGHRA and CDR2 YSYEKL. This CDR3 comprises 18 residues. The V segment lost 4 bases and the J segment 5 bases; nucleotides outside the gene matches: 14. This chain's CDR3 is CASSRLNMGLAGGETQYF. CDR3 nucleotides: TGCGCCAGCAGCCGGCTCAACATGGGACTAGCGGGCGGGGAGACCCAGTACTTC.

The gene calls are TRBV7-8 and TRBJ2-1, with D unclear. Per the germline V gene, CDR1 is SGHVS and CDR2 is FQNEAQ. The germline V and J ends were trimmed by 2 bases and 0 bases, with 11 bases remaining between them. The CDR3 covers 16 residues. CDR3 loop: CASSLTTVSSYNEQFF. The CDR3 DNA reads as TGTGCCAGCAGCTTAACCACAGTGAGCTCCTACAATGAGCAGTTCTTC. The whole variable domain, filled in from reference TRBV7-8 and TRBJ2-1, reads GAGVSQSPRYKVAKRGQDVALRCDPISGHVSLFWYQQALGQGPEFLTYFQNEAQLDKSGLPSDRFFAERPEGSVSTLKIQRTQQEDSAVYLCASSLTTVSSYNEQFFGPGTRLTVL.

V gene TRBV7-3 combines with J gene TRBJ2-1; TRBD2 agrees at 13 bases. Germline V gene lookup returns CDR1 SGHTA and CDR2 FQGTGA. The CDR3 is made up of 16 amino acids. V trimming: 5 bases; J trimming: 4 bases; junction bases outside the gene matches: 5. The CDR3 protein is CASSMTSGGNYNEQFF. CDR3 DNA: TGTGCCAGCAGCATGACTAGCGGGGGGAATTACAATGAGCAGTTCTTC.

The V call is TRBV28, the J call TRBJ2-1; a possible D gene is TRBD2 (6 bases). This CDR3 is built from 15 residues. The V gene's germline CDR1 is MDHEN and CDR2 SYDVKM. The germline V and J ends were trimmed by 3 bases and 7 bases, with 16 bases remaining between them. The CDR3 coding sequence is TGTGCCAGCAGTTTGGCCTTGAATGGGAGGAATGAGCAGTTCTTC. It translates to CASSLALNGRNEQFF.

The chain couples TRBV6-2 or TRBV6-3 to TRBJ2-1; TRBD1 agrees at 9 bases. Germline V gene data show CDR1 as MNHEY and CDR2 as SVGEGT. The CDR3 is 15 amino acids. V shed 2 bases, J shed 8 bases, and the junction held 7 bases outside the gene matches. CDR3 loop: CASSYLGQGLDEQFF. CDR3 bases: TGTGCCAGCAGTTACCTCGGACAGGGGCTCGATGAGCAGTTCTTC.

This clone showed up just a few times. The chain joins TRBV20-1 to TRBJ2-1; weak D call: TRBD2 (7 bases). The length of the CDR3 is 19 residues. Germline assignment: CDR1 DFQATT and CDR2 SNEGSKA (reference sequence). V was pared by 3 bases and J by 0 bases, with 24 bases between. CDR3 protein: CSASRGLGGAIVSYNEQFF. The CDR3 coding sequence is TGCAGTGCTAGTAGGGGATTGGGGGGGGCGATTGTCTCCTACAATGAGCAGTTCTTC.

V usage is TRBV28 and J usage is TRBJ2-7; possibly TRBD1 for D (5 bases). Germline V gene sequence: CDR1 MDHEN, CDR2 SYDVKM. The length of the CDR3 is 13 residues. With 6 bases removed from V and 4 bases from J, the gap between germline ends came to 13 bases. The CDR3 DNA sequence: TGTGCCAGCAGCCTTATGCAGGGTTACGAGCAGTACTTC. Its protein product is CASSLMQGYEQYF.

The CDR3 protein is CASSAGQGWNQPQHF. For the CDR3, the DNA is TGTGCCAGCAGCGCCGGACAGGGCTGGAATCAGCCCCAGCATTTT. The chain combines TRBV9 with TRBJ1-5, with 8 bases identical to TRBD1. V lost 3 bases, J lost 4 bases, and 6 bases stayed unmatched. There are 15 residues in the CDR3. The germline V gene has CDR1 SGDLS and CDR2 YYNGEE.

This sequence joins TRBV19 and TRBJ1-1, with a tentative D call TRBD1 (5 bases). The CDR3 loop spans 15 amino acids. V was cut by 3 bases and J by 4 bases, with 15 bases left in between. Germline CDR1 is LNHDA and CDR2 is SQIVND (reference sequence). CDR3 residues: CASSIPEDMFTEAFF. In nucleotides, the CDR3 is TGTGCCAGTAGTATCCCCGAGGACATGTTCACTGAAGCTTTCTTT. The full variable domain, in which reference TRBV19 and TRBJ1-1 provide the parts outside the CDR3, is DGGITQSPKYLFRKEGQNVTLSCEQNLNHDAMYWYRQDPGQGLRLIYYSQIVNDFQKGDIAEGYSVSREKKESFPLTVTSAQKNPTAFYLCASSIPEDMFTEAFFGQGTRLTVV.

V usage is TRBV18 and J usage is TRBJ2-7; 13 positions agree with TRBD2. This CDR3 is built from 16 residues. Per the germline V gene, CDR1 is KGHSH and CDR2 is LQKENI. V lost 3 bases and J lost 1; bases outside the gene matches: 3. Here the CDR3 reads CASSPGLAGVSYEQYF. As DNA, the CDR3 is TGTGCCAGCTCACCCGGACTAGCGGGAGTATCCTACGAGCAGTACTTC.

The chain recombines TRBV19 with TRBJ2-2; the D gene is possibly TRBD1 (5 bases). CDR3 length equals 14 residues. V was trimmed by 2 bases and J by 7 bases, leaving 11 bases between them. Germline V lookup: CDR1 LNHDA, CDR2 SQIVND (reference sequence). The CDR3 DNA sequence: TGTGCCAGTAGTATAAGGGGCGCCGGCGGGGAGCTGTTTTTT. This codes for CASSIRGAGGELFF.

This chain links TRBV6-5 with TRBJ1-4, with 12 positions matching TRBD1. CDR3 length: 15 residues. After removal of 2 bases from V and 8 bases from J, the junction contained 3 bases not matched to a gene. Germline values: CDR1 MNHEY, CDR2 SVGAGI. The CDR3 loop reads CASSYGDRGREKLFF. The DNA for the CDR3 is TGTGCCAGCAGTTACGGGGACAGGGGGCGAGAAAAACTGTTTTTT.

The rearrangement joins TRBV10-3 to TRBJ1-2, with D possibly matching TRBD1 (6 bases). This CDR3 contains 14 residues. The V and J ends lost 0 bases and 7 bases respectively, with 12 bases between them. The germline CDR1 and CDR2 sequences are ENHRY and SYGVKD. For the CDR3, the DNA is TGTGCCATCAGTGAGTCAGGGGGAACGTTTGGCTACACCTTC. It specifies CAISESGGTFGYTF.

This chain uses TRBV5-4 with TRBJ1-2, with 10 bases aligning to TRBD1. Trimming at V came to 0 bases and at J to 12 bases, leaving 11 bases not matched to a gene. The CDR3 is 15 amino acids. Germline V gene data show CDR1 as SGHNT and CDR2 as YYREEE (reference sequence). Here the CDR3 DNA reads TGTGCCAGCAGCTTGGGACAGGGGGCGCAAACAGATAACACCTTC. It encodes CASSLGQGAQTDNTF.